The 25 T cell receptor beta chains below come from one sample, sequenced in a study of blood T cell repertoires in COVID-19. TCRdb keeps only in-frame clones here, not all; method: immunoSEQ multiplex PCR. The sample consists of about 300,000 clones, about 88% of them appearing once. The specimen was peripheral blood. Receptors were obtained from a human donor with COVID-19, enrolled during active disease. The donor label of this sample is uncertain.

V usage is TRBV29-1 and J usage is TRBJ1-2; 7 nucleotides agree with TRBD1. V gave up 8 bases and J gave up 2 bases; unmatched junction bases: 5. The CDR3 extends over 12 amino acids. Germline CDR1 is SQVTM and CDR2 is ANQGSEA. This chain's CDR3 is CSTAQGNYGYTF. The CDR3 bases are TGCAGCACAGCACAGGGGAACTATGGCTACACCTTC.

This clone was detected only a few times. This chain links TRBV11-3 with TRBJ2-2; tentative D call: TRBD2 (6 bases). CDR1 SGHNT and CDR2 YENEEA come from the germline V gene. Trimming shortened V by 5 bases and J by 7 bases, and 14 bases separated the two germline ends. The CDR3 totals 14 residues. CDR3 loop: CASSPSPGLGELFF. As DNA, the CDR3 is TGTGCCAGCAGCCCCAGCCCGGGACTCGGGGAGCTGTTTTTT.

This rearrangement joins TRBV3-1 (or the pseudogene TRBV3-2) to TRBJ1-1, with a tentative D call TRBD1 (5 bases). The CDR3 loop spans 13 amino acids. Trimming took off 1 base at V and 7 bases at J, with 10 bases between the two ends. Germline CDR1 LGHDT, CDR2 YNNKEL (reference sequence). CDR3 sequence reads: CASSQGGANEAFF. The CDR3 nucleotides are TGTGCCAGCAGCCAAGGTGGGGCAAATGAAGCTTTCTTT.

The gene calls are TRBV28 and TRBJ2-5, with 7 bases aligning to TRBD1. The CDR3 is made up of 15 amino acids. Germline-derived CDR1 and CDR2 are MDHEN and SYDVKM. After removal of 5 bases from V and 1 base from J, the junction contained 7 bases not matched to a gene. Here the CDR3 DNA reads TGTGCCAGCAGTACCCGACAGGGAGCCCAAGAGACCCAGTACTTC. Its translation: CASSTRQGAQETQYF.

V usage is TRBV7-6 and J usage is TRBJ2-1, with TRBD2 identical over 10 bases. The CDR3 loop spans 19 amino acids. The germline V gene has CDR1 SGHVS and CDR2 FNYEAQ. V was clipped by 5 bases and J by 6 bases; unmatched bases: 19. Here the CDR3 reads CASSPRGPSASGRGNEQFF. DNA for the CDR3: TGTGCCAGCAGCCCAAGGGGGCCTTCGGCTAGCGGGAGAGGCAATGAGCAGTTCTTC.

The chain combines TRBV19 with TRBJ1-1, with TRBD1 identical over 8 bases. CDR3 size: 16 residues. Germline V gene sequence: CDR1 LNHDA, CDR2 SQIVND (reference sequence). Unmatched junction bases numbered 12, after V lost 4 bases and J lost 5 bases. As DNA, the CDR3 is TGTGCCAGTAGTAAGGTCGGCAGGGGGCCGTCGACTGAAGCTTTCTTT. Amino acids: CASSKVGRGPSTEAFF.

In DNA form, the CDR3 reads TGTGCCAGTAAATACTCCGGGACAGGGGGACACGGATGGGAGTTGGAAGCTTTCTTT. Protein sequence: CASKYSGTGGHGWELEAFF. This chain uses TRBV19 with TRBJ1-1, with TRBD1 matching 11 bases. Unmatched junction bases numbered 24, after V lost 7 bases and J lost 8 bases. The CDR3 is made up of 19 amino acids. The germline CDR1 and CDR2 sequences are LNHDA and SQIVND (reference sequence).

This sequence joins TRBV6-1 and TRBJ1-2; weak D call: TRBD1 (5 bases). With 0 bases removed from V and 8 bases from J, the gap between germline ends came to 19 bases. Germline CDR1 reads MNHNS; CDR2 reads SASEGT. The CDR3 length is 16 residues. CDR3 protein: CASSEAWARVFEGYTF. Here the CDR3 DNA reads TGTGCCAGCAGTGAAGCGTGGGCCAGGGTCTTCGAAGGCTACACCTTC.

As concerns this clone: A junction end diverges from the germline sequence, so it may reflect a read error. This chain joins TRBV5-4 and TRBJ1-1, with D possibly TRBD1 on 6 matching bases. CDR1 is SGHNT, CDR2 YYREEE, per germline (reference sequence). There are 13 residues in the CDR3. The DNA of the CDR3 is TGTGCCAGCAGCTTGGAGGGGGATACTGCAGCTTTCTTT. Translated, it gives CASSLEGDTAAFF. The full variable domain, its missing parts supplied by reference TRBV5-4 and TRBJ1-1, is ETGVTQSPTHLIKTRGQQVTLRCSSQSGHNTVSWYQQALGQGPQFIFQYYREEENGRGNFPPRFSGLQFPNYSSELNVNALELDDSALYLCASSLEGDTAAFFGQGTRLTVV.

This rearrangement joins TRBV21-1 to TRBJ1-1; the tabulated D call, TRBD1, remains unverified against the DNA. TRBV21-1 is classified as a pseudogene. This CDR3 spans 15 amino acids. The CDR3 spells CASSKIGAENTEAFF. DNA of the CDR3: TGTGCCAGCAGCAAAATTGGGGCAGAAAACACTGAAGCTTTCTTT.

This clone was observed a single time. The chain couples TRBV18 to TRBJ1-2; 7 bases are a match to TRBD1. The CDR3 is 15 amino acids. V trimming: 2 bases; J trimming: 7 bases; junction bases outside the gene matches: 10. Germline CDR1 KGHSH, CDR2 LQKENI. The CDR3, as DNA: TGTGCCAGCTCACCATCGTCTGGGCAGGGGGTTGGCTACACCTTC. Protein sequence: CASSPSSGQGVGYTF.

The CDR3 DNA sequence: TGTGCCAGCAGCTCGCAGTCATCCTACGAGCAGTACTTC. Residues: CASSSQSSYEQYF. The chain has TRBV7-8 and TRBJ2-7; D ambiguous. The CDR3 extends over 13 amino acids. The germline V gene encodes CDR1 SGHVS and CDR2 FQNEAQ. Trimming removed 4 bases from V and 1 base from J, with 8 bases in between. The full variable domain, rest sourced from reference TRBV7-8 and TRBJ2-7, is GAGVSQSPRYKVAKRGQDVALRCDPISGHVSLFWYQQALGQGPEFLTYFQNEAQLDKSGLPSDRFFAERPEGSVSTLKIQRTQQEDSAVYLCASSSQSSYEQYFGPGTRLTVT.

This chain joins TRBV28 and TRBJ1-2, with 11 bases that match TRBD1. Trimming cost V 6 bases and J 5 bases; bases outside gene matches: 8. CDR1 and CDR2 (germline): MDHEN, SYDVKM. The CDR3 extends over 15 amino acids. CDR3 amino acids: CASSPPGQGVYGYTF. In nucleotides, the CDR3 is TGTGCCAGCAGCCCACCGGGACAGGGGGTTTATGGCTACACCTTC.

This sequence joins TRBV28 and TRBJ1-2; 10 bases map to TRBD1. CDR1 and CDR2 (germline): MDHEN, SYDVKM. The J segment lost 8 bases and the V segment lost 8 bases, leaving 8 bases of the junction unmatched. CDR3 length equals 13 residues. CDR3 protein: CASDNRDRGGYTF. In nucleotides, the CDR3 is TGTGCCAGCGACAACCGGGACAGGGGAGGCTACACCTTC.

As regards this clone: The sample contains more than one DNA sequence encoding this CDR3. V usage is TRBV5-1 and J usage is TRBJ2-1; 11 bases fit TRBD2. The CDR3 has 14 residues. Losses at the gene ends were 5 bases for V and 5 bases for J; bases not matched to a gene: 3. Looked up from germline, CDR1 is SGHRS and CDR2 is YFSETQ. The CDR3 bases are TGCGCCAGCAGTTCGACTAGCGGGAACAATGAGCAGTTCTTC. Protein sequence: CASSSTSGNNEQFF.

This chain connects TRBV7-6 to TRBJ2-7; D is unclear. Trimming removed 4 bases at V and 3 bases at J, with 4 bases between. In germline, CDR1 is SGHVS, CDR2 FNYEAQ. This CDR3 spans 11 amino acids. The CDR3 protein is CASSSLYEQYF. The CDR3 DNA sequence: TGTGCCAGCAGCTCCCTCTACGAGCAGTACTTC.

V and J are TRBV4-1 and TRBJ2-6; 9 bases are a match to TRBD1. The CDR3 runs to 21 residues. V dropped 0 bases and J dropped 0; count of bases not matched to a gene: 12. CDR1 is MGHRA and CDR2 is YSYEKL in the germline V gene. The CDR3 sequence: CASSQERGQGLGFSGANVLTF. For the CDR3, the DNA is TGCGCCAGCAGCCAAGAGCGGGGACAGGGCTTGGGCTTCTCTGGGGCCAACGTCCTGACTTTC.

This clone was seen a few times. The chain employs TRBV29-1 and TRBJ1-2; TRBD1 matches at 12 bases. The CDR3 consists of 12 residues. Losses at the gene ends were 6 bases for V and 6 bases for J; bases not matched to a gene: 2. Germline values: CDR1 SQVTM, CDR2 ANQGSEA. CDR3 coding DNA: TGCAGCGTGGGACAGGGGGCACATGGCTACACCTTC. Amino acid sequence: CSVGQGAHGYTF.

Comment on this clone: A much larger clonotype is one base distant, so this may be a read error. Other DNA sequences in the same sample also yield this CDR3. The chain is built from TRBV4-3 and TRBJ2-3; D may be TRBD1 (6 bases). Germline CDR1 LGHNA, CDR2 YSLEER. The germline V and J ends were trimmed by 1 base and 4 bases, with 9 bases remaining between them. This CDR3 comprises 14 residues. The CDR3 spells CASSQVSGADTQYF. CDR3 DNA sequence: TGCGCCAGCAGCCAAGTGTCAGGGGCAGATACGCAGTATTTT.

The V and J genes are TRBV7-9 and TRBJ2-3; TRBD2 might be the D (6 bases). Germline V gene lookup returns CDR1 SEHNR and CDR2 FQNEAQ (reference sequence). The CDR3 loop spans 15 amino acids. Trimming cost V 2 bases and J 6 bases, with 15 bases left between them. CDR3 DNA: TGTGCCAGCAGCTTACGACTAGAGGGATCGGATACGCAGTATTTT. This sequence encodes CASSLRLEGSDTQYF.

The chain uses TRBV9 and TRBJ2-1; 7 positions match TRBD2. Trimming cost V 0 bases and J 1 base; bases outside gene matches: 7. This CDR3 is built from 17 residues. CDR1 SGDLS and CDR2 YYNGEE come from the germline V gene. CDR3 nucleotide sequence: TGTGCCAGCAGCGTAGAGATAACTAGCGAATCCTACAATGAGCAGTTCTTC. This codes for CASSVEITSESYNEQFF.

This rearrangement joins TRBV6-2 or TRBV6-3 to TRBJ2-5, with TRBD1 matching over 9 bases. Per the germline V gene, CDR1 is MNHEY and CDR2 is SVGEGT. This CDR3 comprises 16 residues. J lost 5 bases, V lost 6 bases, and 13 bases had no gene match. The CDR3 sequence is CASSPLRGQGGETQYF. The CDR3 DNA is TGTGCCAGCAGCCCCCTCCGGGGACAGGGAGGCGAGACCCAGTACTTC.

This clone was found a few times. V usage is TRBV13 and J usage is TRBJ2-6; possibly TRBD1 for D (6 bases). This CDR3 has 17 amino acids. The germline gives CDR1 PRHDT, CDR2 FYEKMQ (reference sequence). Trimming left V 1 base short and J 0 bases short, with 10 bases between. The CDR3 is CASSLAQGLSGANVLTF. DNA for the CDR3: TGTGCCAGCAGCTTAGCACAGGGCCTCTCTGGGGCCAACGTCCTGACTTTC.

The chain combines TRBV11-1 with TRBJ2-7, with 13 nucleotides matching TRBD2. Germline V lookup: CDR1 SGHAT, CDR2 FQDESV (reference sequence). J gave up 2 bases and V 6 bases, and 7 bases lay outside the gene matches. The CDR3 totals 16 residues. CDR3 sequence (DNA): TGTGCCAGCAGTCCTGGACTAGCGGGAGTCCCCTACGAGCAGTACTTC. The encoded protein is CASSPGLAGVPYEQYF. Drawing the rest from reference TRBV11-1 and TRBJ2-7, the complete variable domain is EAEVAQSPRYKITEKSQAVAFWCDPISGHATLYWYRQILGQGPELLVQFQDESVVDDSQLPKDRFSAERLKGVDSTLKIQPAELGDSAMYLCASSPGLAGVPYEQYFGPGTRLTVT.

The chain is built from TRBV19 and TRBJ1-5; 8 bases are a match to TRBD1. The J segment lost 4 bases and the V segment lost 3 bases, leaving 5 bases of the junction unmatched. CDR1 and CDR2 from the germline V gene are LNHDA and SQIVND (reference sequence). The CDR3 covers 15 residues. This chain's CDR3 is CASSIDRGLNQPQHF. The CDR3 DNA is TGTGCCAGTAGTATTGACAGGGGTTTAAATCAGCCCCAGCATTTT.